This T cell receptor (beta chain) was retrieved from a study of cytomegalovirus exposure and HLA in healthy donors. The sample holds a few counts of this clone. The PCR used 60 Vbeta and 13 Jbeta primers. Only in-frame clones appear in the TCRdb table, and some are missing; sequencing was by immunoSEQ multiplex PCR. Found here are roughly 170,000 clones, roughly 82% of them singletons; the top ten hold around 1.2%. Trimming took off 4 bases at V and 4 bases at J, with 15 bases between the two ends. This CDR3 region has 15 residues. CDR1 and CDR2 from the germline V gene are SGHDT and YYEEEE. The chain combines TRBV5-6 with TRBJ2-1; weak D call: TRBD1 (5 bases). This sequence originates from a girl aged 2-10 years in good health and CMV-seropositive. The sequenced sample consisted of PBMCs. The CDR3 region has the DNA TGTGCCAGCAGCGAGGACACGACCCCTTACAATGAGCAGTTCTTC. Amino acid sequence: CASSEDTTPYNEQFF.